These 19 T cell receptor beta chains were all obtained from the same sample, sequenced in a study of T cell responses to AZD1222 COVID-19 vaccine. Clones were read by immunoSEQ multiplex PCR, and TCRdb kept only the in-frame ones, dropping some. The data contain under 200,000 clones, about 91% of them singletons. The material was peripheral blood, obtained 28 days after the second AZD1222 dose. Source of these receptors: an adult who received the AZD1222 COVID-19 vaccine.

This clone was counted at least ten times. The CDR3 DNA is TGTGCCAGCAGCCCTCTGACTAGCCGGAATGAGCAGTTCTTC. It is translated as CASSPLTSRNEQFF. The V call is TRBV21-1, the J call TRBJ2-1; TRBD2 is the table's D call and was not checked against the DNA. TRBV21-1 constitutes a pseudogene. The CDR3 contains 14 residues.

The chain couples TRBV4-1 to TRBJ1-2, with 8 bases identical to TRBD1. The CDR3 spans 16 residues. With V trimmed by 0 bases and J by 8 bases, 11 bases remained unmatched. Germline CDR1 and CDR2: MGHRA and YSYEKL. This chain's CDR3 is CASSQEGGAGGLGYTF. For the CDR3, the DNA is TGCGCCAGCAGCCAAGAAGGTGGTGCAGGGGGCTTGGGCTACACCTTC.

V usage is TRBV3-1 (or the pseudogene TRBV3-2) and J usage is TRBJ1-2; the D gene is possibly TRBD1 (5 bases). CDR3 size: 15 residues. Germline lookup yields CDR1 LGHDT and CDR2 YNNKEL (reference sequence). V was pared by 0 bases and J by 1 base, with 9 bases between. The CDR3 loop is CASSQDGGGNYGYTF. CDR3 DNA: TGTGCCAGCAGCCAAGATGGGGGTGGTAACTATGGCTACACCTTC.

This rearrangement joins TRBV7-9 to TRBJ1-5, with 7 bases matching TRBD1. J gave up 5 bases and V 7 bases, and 8 bases lay outside the gene matches. The CDR3 length is 14 residues. In germline, CDR1 is SEHNR, CDR2 FQNEAQ (reference sequence). The DNA of the CDR3 is TGTGCCAGCACCCAGGGGGGGAGCCATCAGCCCCAGCATTTT. Its protein is CASTQGGSHQPQHF.

The chain couples TRBV5-1 to TRBJ2-2; 13 positions agree with TRBD2. The germline V gene has CDR1 SGHRS and CDR2 YFSETQ. Trimming took 4 bases from V and 7 from J; bases not matched to a gene: 7. The CDR3 is made up of 16 amino acids. The CDR3 DNA sequence: TGCGCCAGCAGCGCCGGGACTAGCGGGACTATCGGGGAGCTGTTTTTT. This sequence encodes CASSAGTSGTIGELFF.

This chain connects TRBV7-9 to TRBJ2-1, with D possibly matching TRBD1 (5 bases). This CDR3 region has 14 residues. Germline loops: CDR1 SEHNR, CDR2 FQNEAQ (reference sequence). Trimming removed 3 bases at V and 4 bases at J, with 10 bases between. CDR3 coding DNA: TGTGCCAGCAGCTTCCTCCAGGGATACAATGAGCAGTTCTTC. This gives the protein CASSFLQGYNEQFF.

This clone turned up a few times. In DNA, the CDR3 is TGTGCCAGCAGTCTCGACAGGTCCCCCCATGGCTACACCTTC. The encoded protein is CASSLDRSPHGYTF. The rearrangement links TRBV27 to TRBJ1-2, with D possibly matching TRBD1 (6 bases). The V gene's germline CDR1 is MNHEY and CDR2 SMNVEV (reference sequence). There are 14 residues in the CDR3. Trimming left V 5 bases short and J 6 bases short, with 16 bases between.

The V and J genes are TRBV5-6 and TRBJ2-7; 10 nucleotides align to TRBD2. The V and J ends lost 1 base and 3 bases, in that order; junction bases with no gene match: 7. Germline lookup yields CDR1 SGHDT and CDR2 YYEEEE. This CDR3 contains 16 residues. As DNA, the CDR3 is TGTGCCAGCAGCTTGACCCCAATAGCGGGGGGCTACGAGCAGTACTTC. This translates into CASSLTPIAGGYEQYF.

The rearrangement joins TRBV4-3 to TRBJ2-1; the D gene could be TRBD1 or TRBD2 (6 bases each). Per the germline V gene, CDR1 is LGHNA and CDR2 is YSLEER. This CDR3 is built from 17 residues. Trimming removed 0 bases from V and 6 bases from J, with 18 bases in between. CDR3 sequence (DNA): TGCGCCAGCAGCCAAGATAGGGGGGCCCACCCCACCAATGAGCAGTTCTTC. Protein product: CASSQDRGAHPTNEQFF.

As for this clone: Germline and junction disagree at one end, which may indicate a read error. The J gene is TRBJ2-7, the V gene TRBV2; D is unclear. CDR3 size: 11 residues. CDR1 is SNHLY and CDR2 is FYNNEI in the germline V gene. CDR3 coding DNA: TGTGCCAGCAGTGAAGAGGTTGCAGGAAACTTC. Its translation is CASSEEVAGNF.

The CDR3 sequence is CASSLEGREHGYTF. CDR3 sequence (DNA): TGTGCCAGCAGCTTAGAGGGCAGGGAGCATGGCTACACCTTC. This sequence joins TRBV7-3 and TRBJ1-2; D might be TRBD1 (5 bases). CDR1 is SGHTA and CDR2 is FQGTGA in the germline V gene. Trimming removed 2 bases at V and 6 bases at J, with 13 bases between. The CDR3 totals 14 residues.

This clone was counted once. This chain joins TRBV6-6 and TRBJ1-1; the D gene is possibly TRBD1 (5 bases). The CDR3 is made up of 14 amino acids. Trimming shortened V by 6 bases and J by 6 bases, and 17 bases separated the two germline ends. CDR1 and CDR2 from the germline V gene are MNHNY and SVGAGI (reference sequence). The CDR3 reads CASSYLGGKAEAFF. The DNA for the CDR3 is TGTGCCAGCAGCTATTTGGGGGGGAAAGCTGAAGCTTTCTTT.

This clone was seen only once. The chain recombines TRBV20-1 with TRBJ2-1; the match to TRBD2 covers 10 bases. The CDR3 spans 11 residues. Germline V gene sequence: CDR1 DFQATT, CDR2 SNEGSKA (reference sequence). The V segment lost 7 bases and the J segment 13 bases; nucleotides outside the gene matches: 7. CDR3 region: CSVERGGPQFF. CDR3 nucleotides: TGCAGTGTAGAGCGGGGGGGCCCCCAGTTCTTC.

The chain is built from TRBV5-1 and TRBJ2-7, with 9 nucleotides matching TRBD1. Germline V gene lookup returns CDR1 SGHRS and CDR2 YFSETQ. J lost 5 bases, V lost 4 bases, and 4 bases had no gene match. This CDR3 spans 13 amino acids. The CDR3 bases are TGCGCCAGCAGCCCGGACAGGGGCCACGAGCAGTACTTC. Protein: CASSPDRGHEQYF.

J is TRBJ2-1 and V is TRBV4-1, with 7 bases aligning to TRBD1. The CDR3 extends over 17 amino acids. CDR1 and CDR2 (germline): MGHRA, YSYEKL. Unmatched junction bases numbered 8, after V lost 3 bases and J lost 0 bases. CDR3 loop: CASSQATGASSYNEQFF. CDR3 nucleotide sequence: TGCGCCAGCAGCCAGGCTACAGGGGCTAGCTCCTACAATGAGCAGTTCTTC.

The chain carries TRBV5-4 and TRBJ2-2; unclear D gene. The germline V and J ends were trimmed by 3 bases and 4 bases, with 10 bases remaining between them. The CDR3 loop spans 14 amino acids. The V gene's germline CDR1 is SGHNT and CDR2 YYREEE (reference sequence). As DNA, the CDR3 is TGTGCCAGCAGCTACAAGGTGTCCACCGGGGAGCTGTTTTTT. It encodes CASSYKVSTGELFF.

The table lists this clone with a count of one. The chain carries TRBV14 and TRBJ2-2; 10 bases fit TRBD2. The V and J ends lost 1 base and 4 bases, in that order; junction bases with no gene match: 3. The CDR3 loop spans 16 amino acids. Looked up from germline, CDR1 is SGHDN and CDR2 is FVKESK. The CDR3 DNA sequence: TGTGCCAGCAGCCAAGTCCAGCGGGGGGGCACCGGGGAGCTGTTTTTT. The encoded protein is CASSQVQRGGTGELFF.

The chain carries TRBV2 and TRBJ1-2; 10 bases fit TRBD1. The V gene's germline CDR1 is SNHLY and CDR2 FYNNEI. V lost 0 bases to trimming and J lost 8 bases; unmatched junction nucleotides: 6. The CDR3 extends over 15 amino acids. This CDR3 reads CASSEAQDRGRGYTF. The CDR3 DNA sequence: TGTGCCAGCAGTGAAGCGCAAGACAGGGGGCGCGGCTACACCTTC.

The chain links TRBV19 to TRBJ1-2, with 7 bases matching TRBD1. CDR3 length: 15 amino acids. Trimming removed 0 bases from V and 6 bases from J; junction bases left unmatched: 7. Germline values: CDR1 LNHDA, CDR2 SQIVND (reference sequence). CDR3 in amino acids: CASSIEGTRGNGYTF. The CDR3 nucleotides read TGTGCCAGTAGTATAGAGGGGACCAGGGGGAATGGCTACACCTTC.